This paragraph reports one T cell receptor beta chain. Its cognate antigen has yet to be identified. There are no base qualities to consult, and no much larger clone falls within one base. From the germline V gene, CDR1 is SGHNT and CDR2 is YENEEA. The cysteine opens and the phenylalanine closes a CDR3 of 15 amino acids. The kept DNA is CDR3 alone, 45 bases in frame from the first base. V gives up 3 bases and J gives up 4 bases, and the segment between their germline ends measures 13 bases. Genomic DNA was extracted from sorted cells for sequencing of the TCRbeta CDR3 region. TCRbeta CDR3 regions were sequenced using the immunoSEQ Assay. The table was pulled from immuneACCESS by TCRdb, which kept in-frame rearrangements only. Such tables lose some clones; where checked, under half of the loss comes from unresolved V genes, and the rest has no known cause. The sample data list 15,000 to 20,000 clones, and 75% to 90% of these were observed just once. In total, the top ten clones hold under 35% of the sample.

Patients with autoimmune disease history or receiving systemic immunosuppression were excluded from the trial. Peripheral blood for TCR sequencing was collected from all dose cohorts at baseline, on cycle 4 day 1, and on cycle 7 day 1. The samples were drawn from a first-in-human, open-label, multicenter phase I dose-escalation trial of ivuxolimab. The trial enrolled adults with locally advanced or metastatic head and neck squamous cell, hepatocellular, melanoma or renal cell carcinoma. Before TCR sequencing, CD4+ and CD8+ T cells were separately sorted from peripheral blood. The data stem from a study of OX40 agonist ivuxolimab in advanced cancers. Some background on the complete study: Ivuxolimab, which targeted the costimulatory receptor OX40 (CD134), was an agonistic, fully human IgG2 monoclonal antibody. Intravenous ivuxolimab was administered to patients every 2 weeks at six dose levels: 0.01, 0.1, 0.3, 1.5, 3 and 10 mg/kg. Of the approximately 50 patients in dose escalation, 19 had hepatocellular carcinoma, some 15 had melanoma, 9 had renal cell carcinoma and 9 had head and neck cancer. In the dose-escalation cohort, 70% to 85% of patients were male, and the mean age was 60 years with a range of about 20 to 79. Patients were allowed to have had prior anti-PD-1, anti-PD-L1 or anti-CTLA-4 therapy, and approximately 39% of the dose-escalation patients had been treated with checkpoint inhibitors. Partial responses occurred in three dose-escalation patients: two with cutaneous melanoma and one with hepatocellular carcinoma. Peripheral TCRbeta sequencing was intended to test whether TCR sequence diversity was altered and clonal T-cell expansion was caused by ivuxolimab. The monotherapy dose-escalation portion (N of about 52 patients) of the phase I ivuxolimab trial is reported in the paper.

Summary of the overall study and its limitations: In the 0.1-3.0 mg/kg groups, partial responders were among the patients with the lowest normalized peripheral clonal expansion, particularly in CD8+ T cells. Low levels of normalized T-cell clonal expansion were also seen in some patients who did not respond. Which antigens the clonally expanded peripheral T cells were specific for was not determined. After ivuxolimab, expanded clones were on average more numerous among CD8+ T cells than among CD4+ T cells. At doses from 0.1 to 3.0 mg/kg, clonal expansion was seen in both CD4+ and CD8+ blood T cells between baseline and week 6.

The sequencing used CD4+ or CD8+ T cells sorted from blood, collected in a trial of the OX40 agonist ivuxolimab. This clonotype was obtained from an adult with an advanced solid tumor such as melanoma, head and neck, liver or kidney cancer. The chain couples TRBV11-3 to TRBJ1-3; no D segment can be confidently identified. The nucleotide sequence is TGTGCCAGCAGCTTGAGCGGCGGGTACGGAAACACCATATATTTT. It encodes CASSLSGGYGNTIYF.